This section outlines one T cell receptor (beta chain) sequence together with its context. Its cognate antigen is unknown. The CDR3 consists of 11 residues. Germline lookup yields CDR1 MNHEY and CDR2 SVGEGT. The germline V and J ends were trimmed by 6 bases and 6 bases, with 6 bases remaining between them. From the RT-PCR reads, TCRdb called clonotypes with MiXCR, one entry per CDR3 protein. The repertoire has more than 450,000 distinct CDR3 sequences, about 11% of them found once; the top ten carry approximately 10%. The data originate from a study of response to subunit inactivated influenza vaccine. Whole-study findings and limits: The authors offered the suggestion that each seasonal influenza vaccination recruits few new T cells.

The same specimen was also included in a second study, on T cells expressing NK-cell markers. From that paper: Scientists made TCR beta cDNA using 5'RACE template switching with UMIs. With an anti-gamma-delta TCR antibody, sorting in several experiments was kept to alpha-beta TCR T cells. The share of CD8+ T cells held by dominant NKG2C+ clonotypes was about 1.0-7.5% in roughly 6 donors. Four of the donors also had these clonotypes leading their CD3+CD56-NKG2C+ fraction.

This specimen was PBMCs from blood, taken on the day of vaccination. This sequence originates from a man aged 45-65 years who received an inactivated influenza vaccine. J is TRBJ2-1 and V is TRBV6-2 or TRBV6-3; D uncertain. The CDR3 DNA follows: TGTGCCAGCAGATTGGGCAATGAGCAGTTCTTC. Its protein is CASRLGNEQFF.